These 19 T cell receptor beta chains were all obtained from the same sample, sequenced in a study of blood T cell repertoires in COVID-19. TCRdb's table, derived via immunoSEQ multiplex PCR, lists solely in-frame clones and lacks some. Among 120,000 or so clones listed, 87% were seen once. Sequences were obtained from peripheral blood. The receptors were gathered from a woman aged 50 to 65 with acute or convalescent COVID-19.

The chain recombines TRBV19 with TRBJ1-1; TRBD1 aligns across 7 bases. Germline CDR1 reads LNHDA; CDR2 reads SQIVND (reference sequence). CDR3 length: 13 amino acids. V was pared by 4 bases and J by 5 bases, with 4 bases of the junction left unmatched. The CDR3: CASSTGGRTEAFF. CDR3 bases: TGTGCCAGTAGTACAGGGGGTCGGACTGAAGCTTTCTTT.

This chain uses TRBV10-3 with TRBJ2-5; 11 nucleotides align to TRBD2. Germline lookup yields CDR1 ENHRY and CDR2 SYGVKD. The CDR3 is made up of 16 amino acids. Trimming removed 4 bases from V and 2 bases from J; junction bases left unmatched: 6. CDR3 bases: TGTGCCATCAGTGGAACTAGCGGGGGACTACAAGAGACCCAGTACTTC. Its protein product is CAISGTSGGLQETQYF.

V and J are TRBV3-1 (or the pseudogene TRBV3-2) and TRBJ1-4; TRBD1 agrees at 11 bases. J was trimmed by 7 bases and V by 4 bases; bases with no gene match: 5. The germline V gene encodes CDR1 LGHDT and CDR2 YNNKEL (reference sequence). This CDR3 has 15 amino acids. The CDR3 bases are TGTGCCAGCAGCCCCAGGGACAGGGGGTTTGAAAAACTGTTTTTT. Its protein is CASSPRDRGFEKLFF.

This clone has only one observation. This rearrangement joins TRBV24-1 to TRBJ2-2; D may be TRBD1 (6 bases). The germline V gene encodes CDR1 KGHDR and CDR2 SFDVKD. V lost 4 bases to trimming and J lost 6 bases, with 14 bases between them. The CDR3 is 15 residues long. CDR3 bases: TGTGCCACCAGTGACAGGCGACAGGCAGCCGGGGAGCTGTTTTTT. It encodes CATSDRRQAAGELFF.

This rearrangement joins TRBV10-3 to TRBJ1-2; D is unresolved. Germline lookup yields CDR1 ENHRY and CDR2 SYGVKD. Trimming removed 4 bases from V and 1 base from J, with 7 bases in between. The CDR3 extends over 13 amino acids. DNA for the CDR3: TGTGCCATCAGTGGGGAGCGTAACTATGGCTACACCTTC. Its translation is CAISGERNYGYTF.

The genes are TRBV29-1 and TRBJ1-2; D remains ambiguous. V lost 4 bases, J lost 2 bases, and 14 bases lay in between. The CDR3 covers 14 residues. Germline assignment: CDR1 SQVTM and CDR2 ANQGSEA. CDR3 in amino acids: CSVAGGYGNYGYTF. CDR3 bases: TGCAGCGTTGCTGGAGGGTACGGAAACTATGGCTACACCTTC.

The rearrangement uses TRBV10-3 and TRBJ2-1; TRBD1 is a possible D gene (6 bases). Between the trimmed V and J ends, which lost 5 bases and 7 bases, there was a span of 12 bases. From germline, CDR1 is ENHRY and CDR2 SYGVKD. This CDR3 is 13 amino acids long. CDR3 in DNA: TGTGCCATCAGTCCCTCTAGGGGGAATGAGCAGTTCTTC. It encodes CAISPSRGNEQFF.

V usage is TRBV7-9 and J usage is TRBJ1-1; TRBD1 aligns across 8 bases. The CDR3 covers 14 residues. Per germline, CDR1 SEHNR and CDR2 FQNEAQ (reference sequence). Trimming took 5 bases from V and 1 from J; bases not matched to a gene: 3. The CDR3 here is CASSATGENTEAFF. In DNA form, the CDR3 reads TGTGCCAGCAGCGCGACAGGGGAGAACACTGAAGCTTTCTTT.

This chain links TRBV19 with TRBJ1-2; TRBD1 aligns across 7 bases. Trimming cost V 8 bases and J 7 bases; bases outside gene matches: 10. Germline assignment: CDR1 LNHDA and CDR2 SQIVND (reference sequence). The CDR3 contains 13 residues. The CDR3 DNA is TGTGCCAGTCAGGGATGGGGACAGAGTGGCTACACCTTC. It is translated as CASQGWGQSGYTF.

The chain couples TRBV30 to TRBJ1-6; TRBD1 agrees at 9 bases. Germline lookup yields CDR1 GTSNPN and CDR2 SVGIG (reference sequence). The CDR3 contains 14 residues. V lost 4 bases, J lost 7 bases, and 5 bases stayed unmatched. The CDR3 DNA reads TGTGCCTGGAACCTAGGACAGGGGAATTCACCCCTCCACTTT. As protein: CAWNLGQGNSPLHF.

This clone was detected only a few times. The chain combines TRBV7-2 with TRBJ2-1, with D uncertain. The CDR3 totals 12 residues. The V and J ends lost 4 bases and 8 bases respectively, with 9 bases between them. Germline V lookup: CDR1 SGHTA, CDR2 FQGNSA. The CDR3 reads CASSSRGYEQFF. CDR3 nucleotides: TGTGCCAGCAGCTCCCGCGGCTATGAGCAGTTCTTC.

This clone was detected only a few times. This chain links TRBV10-3 with TRBJ1-4; TRBD1 is a possible D gene (5 bases). Germline CDR1 is ENHRY and CDR2 is SYGVKD. The CDR3 totals 13 residues. V dropped 7 bases and J dropped 8 bases, with 14 bases sitting between them. In nucleotides, the CDR3 is TGTGCCATCACGGGGGGTCTAGGGGAAAAACTGTTTTTT. Translation gives CAITGGLGEKLFF.

The V call is TRBV7-8, the J call TRBJ1-1; maybe TRBD1 (6 bases). The length of the CDR3 is 15 residues. Germline V gene data show CDR1 as SGHVS and CDR2 as FQNEAQ. V dropped 0 bases and J dropped 6 bases, with 14 bases sitting between them. The DNA for the CDR3 is TGTGCCAGCAGCTTAGCAGCAGGGGTTAACTCTGAAGCTTTCTTT. Its translation: CASSLAAGVNSEAFF. Full variable domain (outside the CDR3, taken from reference TRBV7-8 and TRBJ1-1): GAGVSQSPRYKVAKRGQDVALRCDPISGHVSLFWYQQALGQGPEFLTYFQNEAQLDKSGLPSDRFFAERPEGSVSTLKIQRTQQEDSAVYLCASSLAAGVNSEAFFGQGTRLTVV.

This chain uses TRBV18 with TRBJ2-1, with 10 bases that match TRBD1. The CDR3 loop spans 15 amino acids. V was pared by 6 bases and J by 7 bases, with 9 bases of the junction left unmatched. CDR1 KGHSH and CDR2 LQKENI come from the germline V gene. CDR3: CASSPGTGVYNEQFF. CDR3 coding DNA: TGTGCCAGCTCCCCCGGGACAGGGGTTTATAATGAGCAGTTCTTC.

The chain links TRBV10-3 to TRBJ2-1; 7 bases fit TRBD1. J was trimmed by 4 bases and V by 0 bases; bases with no gene match: 6. The CDR3 totals 16 residues. The germline CDR1 and CDR2 sequences are ENHRY and SYGVKD. CDR3 bases: TGTGCCATCAGTGAGTCGTTGACAGGGTTATACAATGAGCAGTTCTTC. Translation gives CAISESLTGLYNEQFF.

The chain joins TRBV5-1 to TRBJ1-6, with 12 bases lining up with TRBD1. This CDR3 comprises 17 residues. With 4 bases clipped from V and 9 bases from J, the junction kept 11 bases outside the gene matches. Germline lookup yields CDR1 SGHRS and CDR2 YFSETQ. The CDR3 nucleotides read TGCGCCAGCAGCCCCGGGACAGGGGGCAATAGAGGTTCACCCCTCCACTTT. This codes for CASSPGTGGNRGSPLHF.

This chain joins TRBV12-3 or TRBV12-4 and TRBJ1-5, with D perhaps matching TRBD1 (6 bases). Trimming shortened V by 4 bases and J by 7 bases, and 11 bases separated the two germline ends. The CDR3 has 13 amino acids. The DNA of the CDR3 is TGTGCCAGCAGTTCCGCAGGGGTGCAGCCCCAGCATTTT. This codes for CASSSAGVQPQHF.

The V call is TRBV18, the J call TRBJ1-3; D not resolved. The length of the CDR3 is 15 residues. Germline V gene lookup returns CDR1 KGHSH and CDR2 LQKENI. The germline V and J ends were trimmed by 3 bases and 0 bases, with 9 bases remaining between them. CDR3 nucleotides: TGTGCCAGCTCACCGCCCCGGGGCTCTGGAAACACCATATATTTT. Its translation: CASSPPRGSGNTIYF.

The chain combines TRBV6-2 or TRBV6-3 with TRBJ1-6; D may be TRBD1 (5 bases). The germline V and J ends were trimmed by 4 bases and 3 bases, with 13 bases remaining between them. Germline CDR1 MNHEY, CDR2 SVGEGT. This CDR3 has 16 residues. CDR3 nucleotides: TGTGCCAGCAGTTCTCCGACGGGGGGCTATAATTCACCCCTCCACTTT. Amino acid sequence: CASSSPTGGYNSPLHF.